The rows below give T cell receptor beta chains drawn from one sample of a study of cytomegalovirus exposure and HLA in healthy donors. The protocol was immunoSEQ multiplex PCR, while the TCRdb copy is restricted to in-frame clones and leaves out a portion. The sample contains around 200,000 clones, approximately 84% of which appear only once. The specimen sequenced was PBMCs. The receptors come from a man aged 45 to 65 in good health and CMV-seronegative. CDR3s include the opening cysteine and the closing phenylalanine or tryptophan. Each record gives: J gene, clone size, D gene, V gene, CDR3 protein, CDR3 DNA. D genes are given only for firm matches. Not all rows give a size; the values are once, few, many and, for expanded clones, a class.

TRBJ2-2 - - TRBV5-4 CASSLSWQGTGELFF TGTGCCAGCAGCTTGAGTTGGCAGGGCACCGGGGAGCTGTTTTTT
TRBJ2-5 - - TRBV18 CASSGGAEETQYF TGTGCCAGCTCCGGCGGGGCGGAGGAGACCCAGTACTTC
TRBJ2-1 - - TRBV29-1 CSAPDTSSYNEQFF TGCAGCGCACCGGACACGAGCTCCTACAATGAGCAGTTCTTC
TRBJ2-7 few TRBD1 TRBV19 CASSTSTGFTYEQYF TGTGCCAGTAGTACCTCGACAGGGTTCACCTACGAGCAGTACTTC
TRBJ2-2 - - TRBV9 CASSVGGGVNTGELFF TGTGCCAGCAGCGTAGGAGGGGGGGTGAACACCGGGGAGCTGTTTTTT
TRBJ2-1 - - TRBV9 CASSVGQGLNNEQFF TGTGCCAGCAGCGTCGGTCAGGGGCTGAACAATGAGCAGTTCTTC
TRBJ1-4 - - TRBV7-3 CASSLTENEKLFF TGTGCCAGCAGCTTAACGGAGAATGAAAAACTGTTTTTT
TRBJ2-7 - - TRBV27 CASSAQAAPYEQYF TGTGCCAGCAGTGCACAGGCGGCCCCCTACGAGCAGTACTTC
TRBJ2-3 - TRBD2 TRBV9 CASSVGSGGGPGTDTQYF TGTGCCAGCAGCGTAGGTAGCGGGGGTGGGCCTGGCACAGATACGCAGTATTTT
TRBJ2-4 - - TRBV4-1 CASSQGGDSAKNIQYF TGCGCCAGCAGCCAAGGGGGGGATAGCGCCAAAAACATTCAGTACTTC